This passage covers 28 T cell receptor beta chains from one sample sequenced in a study of early T cells in non-severe SARS-CoV-2 infection. MiXCR, applied by TCRdb to the 5' RACE reads, yields one record per CDR3 protein. The data show 80,000 to 100,000 distinct CDR3 sequences, around 14% seen once. Sequencing used whole blood. Receptor source: an adult who was a healthcare worker with PCR-confirmed SARS-CoV-2 infection or an uninfected control (not recorded which).

A remark on this clonotype: Given a much more abundant clone one base away, this may be a read error. The chain recombines TRBV11-2 with TRBJ1-1; D perhaps matches TRBD1 (5 bases). In germline, CDR1 is SGHAT, CDR2 FQNNGV. The CDR3 is made up of 16 amino acids. V dropped 4 bases and J dropped 3 bases, with 18 bases sitting between them. CDR3 amino acids: CASSSRDGGRDTEAFF. CDR3 sequence (DNA): TGTGCCAGCAGCTCCCGGGACGGGGGTCGGGACACTGAAGCTTTCTTT.

Only a few counts were recorded for this clonotype. The J gene is TRBJ2-2, the V gene TRBV28; D is tentatively TRBD1 or TRBD2 (6 bases each). Trimming took 3 bases from V and 8 from J, leaving 22 bases between them. The CDR3 is 17 amino acids. Germline V gene sequence: CDR1 MDHEN, CDR2 SYDVKM. CDR3 loop: CASSLGLDRLVPGELFF. The CDR3 nucleotides read TGTGCCAGCAGTTTGGGGTTGGACAGACTAGTCCCTGGGGAGCTGTTTTTT.

This clonotype has ten or more counts. The chain carries TRBV19 and TRBJ2-4; D unclear. V shed 4 bases and J shed 9 bases, with 13 bases lying between them. Germline V gene data show CDR1 as LNHDA and CDR2 as SQIVND (reference sequence). The CDR3 is made up of 13 amino acids. DNA of the CDR3: TGTGCCAGTAGTACGGGCAGGCTAAGCATTCAGTACTTC. Amino acids: CASSTGRLSIQYF.

This clonotype was detected only a few times. The chain employs TRBV12-3 or TRBV12-4 and TRBJ2-1; D gene uncertain. The CDR3 spans 14 residues. V was trimmed by 3 bases and J by 0 bases, leaving 6 bases between them. This chain's CDR3 is CASSLVSSYNEQFF. The CDR3 bases are TGTGCCAGCAGTTTGGTAAGCTCCTACAATGAGCAGTTCTTC.

The chain recombines TRBV13 with TRBJ2-7; the D gene is possibly TRBD1 (5 bases). Between the trimmed V and J ends, which lost 5 bases and 3 bases, there was a span of 17 bases. Looked up from germline, CDR1 is PRHDT and CDR2 is FYEKMQ (reference sequence). CDR3 length equals 15 residues. The CDR3 here is CASSQRGDPHYEQYF. In DNA, the CDR3 is TGTGCCAGCAGCCAAAGGGGCGACCCCCACTACGAGCAGTACTTC.

The chain uses TRBV7-2 and TRBJ2-5; D may be TRBD2 (7 bases). This CDR3 has 14 residues. Trimming left V 1 base short and J 6 bases short, with 12 bases between. CDR1 SGHTA and CDR2 FQGNSA come from the germline V gene. The CDR3 nucleotides are TGTGCCAGCAGCTTAGGGCTGCGGGGGCAGACCCAGTACTTC. It specifies CASSLGLRGQTQYF.

The rearrangement joins TRBV7-2 to TRBJ2-1; 8 bases agree with TRBD1. The V segment lost 3 bases and the J segment 8 bases; nucleotides outside the gene matches: 12. The CDR3 consists of 16 residues. Looked up from germline, CDR1 is SGHTA and CDR2 is FQGNSA. The CDR3 DNA reads as TGTGCCAGCAGCTTCCCTCGGGGGCAGGGGGCTCATGAGCAGTTCTTC. Translation: CASSFPRGQGAHEQFF.

This clonotype has just a few counts. The V call is TRBV5-1, the J call TRBJ2-3, with D possibly being TRBD1 or TRBD2 (5 bases each). This CDR3 has 18 amino acids. Trimming cost V 0 bases and J 6 bases, with 23 bases left between them. From germline, CDR1 is SGHRS and CDR2 YFSETQ. For the CDR3, the DNA is TGCGCCAGCAGCTTGGCCGGGGCGAACTGGAATAAATGGGATACGCAGTATTTT. It codes for CASSLAGANWNKWDTQYF.

This clonotype was counted only a few times. Here the CDR3 DNA reads TGTGCCAGCAGCTCCTGGACAGGGGTGGACACCGGGGAGCTGTTTTTT. Protein sequence: CASSSWTGVDTGELFF. The rearrangement links TRBV7-3 to TRBJ2-2; 9 nucleotides line up with TRBD1. CDR1 and CDR2 (germline): SGHTA, FQGTGA. V trimming: 4 bases; J trimming: 3 bases; junction bases outside the gene matches: 6. CDR3 length: 16 residues.

This clonotype showed up many times. The chain's CDR3 is CASSLRAVSNQPQHF. As DNA, the CDR3 is TGTGCCAGCAGCTTGAGGGCGGTTAGCAATCAGCCCCAGCATTTT. This chain joins TRBV5-5 and TRBJ1-5; D call uncertain. This CDR3 is built from 15 residues. Trimming stripped 1 base from V and 0 bases from J, with 8 bases between. Germline V gene lookup returns CDR1 SGHKS and CDR2 YYEKEE (reference sequence).

The CDR3 loop is CASSFKAGELFF. The DNA of the CDR3 is TGTGCCAGCAGTTTCAAGGCCGGGGAGCTGTTTTTT. The chain recombines TRBV12-3 or TRBV12-4 with TRBJ2-2; the D is unclear. V lost 3 bases to trimming and J lost 6 bases, with 5 bases between them. The CDR3 has 12 residues.

The V and J genes are TRBV29-1 and TRBJ2-2; D possibly corresponds to TRBD1 (6 bases). The CDR3 covers 14 residues. Trimming took off 5 bases at V and 3 bases at J, with 13 bases between the two ends. Germline V gene data show CDR1 as SQVTM and CDR2 as ANQGSEA. CDR3 nucleotide sequence: TGCAGCGTTCGGCCCTACAGGGACACCGGGGAGCTGTTTTTT. Encoded protein: CSVRPYRDTGELFF.

The chain combines TRBV4-2 with TRBJ2-7; D might be TRBD1 or TRBD2, each matching 5 bases. The germline CDR1 and CDR2 sequences are LGHNA and YNFKEQ. The CDR3 contains 15 residues. Trimming pared 1 base from V and 5 bases from J, leaving 15 bases between. This chain's CDR3 is CASSQGAGTRDEQYF. In DNA, the CDR3 is TGTGCCAGCAGCCAAGGGGCCGGGACGCGGGACGAGCAGTACTTC.

This clonotype has only a few counts. The chain couples TRBV9 to TRBJ1-1; D call uncertain. Looked up from germline, CDR1 is SGDLS and CDR2 is YYNGEE. The germline V and J ends were trimmed by 4 bases and 2 bases, with 6 bases remaining between them. This CDR3 is built from 12 residues. CDR3 DNA: TGTGCCAGCAGCCCCCCCAACACTGAAGCTTTCTTT. It yields the protein CASSPPNTEAFF.

The chain has TRBV6-1 and TRBJ2-7; a possible D gene is TRBD2 (6 bases). Germline CDR1 reads MNHNS; CDR2 reads SASEGT. Trimming shortened V by 3 bases and J by 3 bases, and 9 bases separated the two germline ends. This CDR3 has 13 amino acids. The CDR3 DNA sequence: TGTGCCAGCAGTGACGGGGGAAGCTACGAGCAGTACTTC. Translated, it gives CASSDGGSYEQYF.

DNA for the CDR3: TGTGCCACCAGCGGGGGGCCTGGCTACACCTTC. It specifies CATSGGPGYTF. J is TRBJ1-2 and V is TRBV19; possibly TRBD1 for D (6 bases). Deletions cut 10 bases from V and 7 bases from J, with 13 bases between. CDR3 length: 11 residues. Germline V gene data show CDR1 as LNHDA and CDR2 as SQIVND (reference sequence).

This clonotype was seen only a few times. This chain uses TRBV20-1 with TRBJ2-7; TRBD1 might be the D (6 bases). The CDR3 runs 13 residues. Per the germline V gene, CDR1 is DFQATT and CDR2 is SNEGSKA (reference sequence). V lost 0 bases and J lost 1, with 7 bases in between. CDR3: CSARDDRSYEQYF. Written as DNA, the CDR3 is TGCAGTGCTAGAGACGACAGGTCCTACGAGCAGTACTTC.

The V and J genes are TRBV29-1 and TRBJ2-4, with 8 bases fitting TRBD2. Germline V gene lookup returns CDR1 SQVTM and CDR2 ANQGSEA. The CDR3 extends over 15 amino acids. V trimming: 6 bases; J trimming: 1 base; junction bases outside the gene matches: 8. The CDR3 loop is CSVVETSDAKNIQYF. The CDR3 DNA sequence: TGCAGCGTAGTAGAGACTAGCGACGCCAAAAACATTCAGTACTTC.

The CDR3 DNA reads as TGTGCCACCCGCAGAGAAGACAGCCGATCCTACAATGAGCAGTTCTTC. This sequence encodes CATRREDSRSYNEQFF. The chain is built from TRBV2 and TRBJ2-1; TRBD1 might be the D (5 bases). The CDR3 loop spans 16 amino acids. With 10 bases removed from V and 1 base from J, the gap between germline ends came to 20 bases. Germline values: CDR1 SNHLY, CDR2 FYNNEI.

This clonotype was seen ten or more times. The chain carries TRBV29-1 and TRBJ1-2; D gene unclear. Germline assignment: CDR1 SQVTM and CDR2 ANQGSEA. V was cut by 5 bases and J by 6 bases, with 10 bases left in between. CDR3 size: 11 residues. DNA for the CDR3: TGCAGCGTTAAGGAGGGCGATGGCTACACCTTC. Residues: CSVKEGDGYTF.

The chain combines TRBV7-2 with TRBJ2-3, with 7 bases fitting TRBD2. The CDR3 runs 17 residues. Trimming took 3 bases from V and 2 from J; bases not matched to a gene: 11. Germline CDR1 is SGHTA and CDR2 is FQGNSA. CDR3 residues: CASSLRSGRRYTDTQYF. CDR3 DNA sequence: TGTGCCAGCAGCTTGAGGTCCGGGAGGAGGTACACAGATACGCAGTATTTT.

This clonotype was seen a few times. The chain employs TRBV7-3 and TRBJ2-2, with 7 nucleotides matching TRBD2. CDR1 is SGHTA and CDR2 is FQGTGA in the germline V gene. The junction had 7 bases not matched to a gene; V was cut back by 1 base and J by 5 bases. The CDR3 consists of 16 residues. The CDR3 sequence: CASSLIPGEGTGELFF. DNA for the CDR3: TGTGCCAGCAGCTTAATCCCGGGGGAGGGAACCGGGGAGCTGTTTTTT. Using reference TRBV7-3 and TRBJ2-2 for the parts outside the CDR3, the full variable domain is GAGVSQTPSNKVTEKGKYVELRCDPISGHTALYWYRQSLGQGPEFLIYFQGTGAADDSGLPNDRFFAVRPEGSVSTLKIQRTERGDSAVYLCASSLIPGEGTGELFFGEGSRLTVL.

This clonotype was seen at least ten times. The J gene is TRBJ1-1, the V gene TRBV30; D gene ambiguous. The germline V gene encodes CDR1 GTSNPN and CDR2 SVGIG (reference sequence). The CDR3 consists of 14 residues. V was trimmed by 0 bases and J by 6 bases, leaving 14 bases between them. CDR3 nucleotide sequence: TGTGCCTGGAGTGTCGGCCCCTCGATCCCTGAAGCTTTCTTT. Translation: CAWSVGPSIPEAFF.

This clonotype was detected a few times. V is TRBV6-5 and J is TRBJ2-1; D possibly corresponds to TRBD2 (5 bases). This CDR3 has 15 residues. Per the germline V gene, CDR1 is MNHEY and CDR2 is SVGAGI. V lost 4 bases and J 10 bases, leaving 20 bases between the germline ends. The CDR3 sequence is CASSSASDYRLEQFF. For the CDR3, the DNA is TGTGCCAGCAGTTCAGCAAGTGACTATCGGTTGGAGCAGTTCTTC.

This clonotype was recorded a few times. This chain links TRBV19 with TRBJ2-7; 11 positions agree with TRBD1. Germline V CDR1 and CDR2: LNHDA, SQIVND (reference sequence). Trimming removed 5 bases from V and 2 bases from J; junction bases left unmatched: 5. This CDR3 contains 15 residues. CDR3 in DNA: TGTGCCAGTAGTGCCGGGACAGGGGGAGCCTACGAGCAGTACTTC. Its translation: CASSAGTGGAYEQYF.

The chain combines TRBV6-1 with TRBJ1-5; 7 bases map to TRBD1. Germline assignment: CDR1 MNHNS and CDR2 SASEGT. The CDR3 extends over 18 amino acids. With 8 bases clipped from V and 5 bases from J, the junction kept 21 bases outside the gene matches. This chain's CDR3 is CASRDIDRVRLSDQPQHF. CDR3 sequence (DNA): TGTGCCAGCCGGGACATCGACAGGGTCCGCTTGTCCGATCAGCCCCAGCATTTT.

The genes are TRBV12-3 or TRBV12-4 and TRBJ1-4, with a tentative D call TRBD1 (5 bases). This CDR3 has 15 residues. V gave up 7 bases and J gave up 7 bases, with 19 bases separating them. The CDR3 region has the DNA TGTGCCAGCACGTCCCTGGGGACCGCGGGTGAAAAACTGTTTTTT. This translates into CASTSLGTAGEKLFF.

This chain connects TRBV4-2 to TRBJ2-7, with D possibly being TRBD1 or TRBD2 (6 bases each). The CDR3 consists of 15 residues. The V gene's germline CDR1 is LGHNA and CDR2 YNFKEQ. Trimming pared 0 bases from V and 6 bases from J, leaving 15 bases between. The CDR3 spells CASSQERGRTGEQYF. In DNA, the CDR3 is TGTGCCAGCAGCCAAGAGAGGGGGAGGACTGGCGAGCAGTACTTC.